The T cell receptor beta chain described here comes from a study of blood T cell repertoires in COVID-19. Repertoires were generated with immunoSEQ multiplex PCR, while TCRdb's copy carries only in-frame clones and drops some. Among approximately 140,000 clones listed, about 81% were seen once. Germline loops: CDR1 SGHAT, CDR2 FQNNGV. V was shortened by 3 bases and J by 6 bases, with 15 bases between the two germline ends. The CDR3 is made up of 15 amino acids. The J gene is TRBJ2-1, the V gene TRBV11-2; D perhaps matches TRBD1 (6 bases). The TCR originated in a woman older than 75 with acute or convalescent COVID-19. The sample comprised peripheral blood. CDR3 residues: CASSFDRRPCNEQFF. Written as DNA, the CDR3 is TGTGCCAGCAGCTTCGACAGGAGGCCCTGCAATGAGCAGTTCTTC.